Below, 21 T cell receptor beta chains from the same sample are listed, as sequenced in a study of spatial heterogeneity in lung cancer (dated by TCRdb to the late 2010s). Broad study findings and their caveats: The tumor nonsynonymous mutation count correlated with the number of expanded alpha and beta TCRs within the tumor.

Library construction relied on 5' RACE. For sequencing, a NextSeq 500 was employed. The public reads were reprocessed in TCRdb via fastp at Q25 and MiXCR, keeping in-frame beta chains. When rows share a CDR3 protein, they turn into one entry using the most common DNA and genes. The sample table holds approximately 94,000 distinct CDR3 sequences, of which 3.5% to 5% were seen once. Around 20% of the sample belongs to the ten largest clones. These receptors have no known antigen. Explained via the paper, the time point label denotes: sample taken at primary tumor resection. Sequenced here: lung tumor tissue, sampled at surgery. These receptors all stem from a male donor with early-stage non-small cell lung cancer.

The chain is built from TRBV5-1 and TRBJ2-5, with unresolved D. The CDR3 loop spans 13 amino acids. The germline V gene has CDR1 SGHRS and CDR2 YFSETQ. V was pared by 1 base and J by 5 bases, with 9 bases between. CDR3 DNA: TGCGCCAGCAGCTTGACGGCCTTGGAGACCCAGTACTTC. It encodes CASSLTALETQYF.

This clonotype was detected ten times or more. This rearrangement joins TRBV6-6 to TRBJ2-7; maybe TRBD2 (6 bases). Germline V gene lookup returns CDR1 MNHNY and CDR2 SVGAGI (reference sequence). The length of the CDR3 is 13 residues. V gave up 7 bases and J gave up 9 bases, with 19 bases separating them. This CDR3 is CASIRDLYEGQYF. The CDR3 DNA reads as TGTGCCAGCATCCGGGACTTGTACGAGGGGCAGTACTTC.

This sequence joins TRBV6-5 and TRBJ2-7, with TRBD1 matching over 7 bases. The CDR3 is 17 residues long. The V gene end was trimmed by 2 bases and the J gene end by 6 bases; junction bases not matched to a gene: 16. CDR1 and CDR2 from the germline V gene are MNHEY and SVGAGI. CDR3 in amino acids: CASSYTPDRAEVGEQYF. The CDR3 DNA follows: TGTGCCAGCAGTTACACGCCAGACAGGGCCGAAGTGGGCGAGCAGTACTTC.

This clonotype was counted many times. The chain is built from TRBV20-1 and TRBJ2-7; weak D call: TRBD1 (5 bases). Germline CDR1 reads DFQATT; CDR2 reads SNEGSKA (reference sequence). With 7 bases removed from V and 4 bases from J, the gap between germline ends came to 11 bases. The CDR3 covers 11 residues. The CDR3 sequence: CSGQNFYEQYF. CDR3 DNA sequence: TGCAGTGGACAGAATTTTTACGAGCAGTACTTC.

The sample holds many counts of this clonotype. Here the CDR3 DNA reads TGTGCCTGGACCCGGGGCGGGAAGGGAGATACGCAGTATTTT. Translated, it gives CAWTRGGKGDTQYF. V is TRBV30 and J is TRBJ2-3, with TRBD2 as a possible D gene (6 bases). The V and J ends lost 4 bases and 5 bases respectively, with 16 bases between them. Per the germline V gene, CDR1 is GTSNPN and CDR2 is SVGIG (reference sequence). The CDR3 is 14 residues long.

This clonotype was detected ten times or more. One junction end does not reproduce the germline sequence, and a read error may be involved. This chain connects TRBV29-1 to TRBJ2-3; D not resolved. The CDR3 loop spans 13 amino acids. Germline V gene sequence: CDR1 SQVTM, CDR2 ANQGSEA. The DNA of the CDR3 is TGCAGCGTTGATTTACAATCCACAGATGCGCAGTATTTT. This codes for CSVDLQSTDAQYF.

This clonotype was detected ten times or more. CDR3 in DNA: TGTGCCAGCAGTTCGACTAGCGCAAATCAATACAATGAGCAGTTCTTC. Translated: CASSSTSANQYNEQFF. The chain has TRBV12-3 or TRBV12-4 and TRBJ2-1, with 8 bases that match TRBD2. This CDR3 is 16 amino acids long. V was pared by 4 bases and J by 4 bases, with 9 bases of the junction left unmatched.

In this sample, this clonotype turned up many times. The chain employs TRBV2 and TRBJ2-1, with TRBD2 matching 14 bases. This CDR3 contains 15 residues. Germline V lookup: CDR1 SNHLY, CDR2 FYNNEI. The V segment lost 3 bases and the J segment 10 bases; nucleotides outside the gene matches: 5. In nucleotides, the CDR3 is TGTGCCAGCAGTGAGGGACTAGCGGGAGTAGGGGAGCAGTTCTTC. It codes for CASSEGLAGVGEQFF.

This clonotype was picked up many times. Written as DNA, the CDR3 is TGTGCCAGCAGCTTAGAAGGTTATGGCACAGATACGCAGTATTTT. Its protein product is CASSLEGYGTDTQYF. The chain links TRBV11-2 to TRBJ2-3; D remains ambiguous. The CDR3 length is 15 residues. The germline gives CDR1 SGHAT, CDR2 FQNNGV. Trimming shortened V by 0 bases and J by 1 base, and 8 bases separated the two germline ends. The full variable domain, its missing parts supplied by reference TRBV11-2 and TRBJ2-3, is EAGVAQSPRYKIIEKRQSVAFWCNPISGHATLYWYQQILGQGPKLLIQFQNNGVVDDSQLPKDRFSAERLKGVDSTLKIQPAKLEDSAVYLCASSLEGYGTDTQYFGPGTRLTVL.

Details on this clonotype: A much larger clone differs from this one at a single base, so this may be a read error. This chain joins TRBV7-9 and TRBJ1-3, with D unresolved. The CDR3 is made up of 13 amino acids. Per germline, CDR1 SEHNR and CDR2 FQNEAQ (reference sequence). Trimming cost V 8 bases and J 5 bases, with 13 bases left between them. The DNA for the CDR3 is TGTGCCAGCCTATGGGGATACAGAAACACCATATATTTT. Amino acids: CASLWGYRNTIYF.

CDR3 amino acids: CSVDQGAEAFF. The CDR3 nucleotides are TGCAGCGTTGATCAGGGCGCTGAAGCTTTCTTT. This rearrangement joins TRBV29-1 to TRBJ1-1, with a possible D match to TRBD1 (5 bases). Germline values: CDR1 SQVTM, CDR2 ANQGSEA. The germline V and J ends were trimmed by 3 bases and 6 bases, with 8 bases remaining between them. This CDR3 region has 11 residues.

This clonotype was found a few times. DNA for the CDR3: TGTGCCAGCTCACCATTTACAGGGGGTACTAACAATGAGCAGTTCTTC. Amino acids: CASSPFTGGTNNEQFF. The chain combines TRBV18 with TRBJ2-1; 8 bases agree with TRBD1. CDR3 length: 16 amino acids. CDR1 is KGHSH, CDR2 LQKENI, per germline. Unmatched junction bases numbered 8, after V lost 2 bases and J lost 5 bases.

The chain uses TRBV12-3 or TRBV12-4 and TRBJ2-4; TRBD2 is a possible D gene (7 bases). Trimming took 6 bases from V and 8 from J, leaving 14 bases between them. The CDR3 is 13 amino acids. The CDR3 DNA reads as TGTGCCAGCAGCCAGGAGGGGGGGGACATTCAGTACTTC. It is translated as CASSQEGGDIQYF.

This clonotype was seen repeatedly, ten times or more. This rearrangement joins TRBV5-1 to TRBJ2-1; 11 bases align to TRBD2. This CDR3 has 16 amino acids. CDR1 and CDR2 from the germline V gene are SGHRS and YFSETQ. V was clipped by 0 bases and J by 7 bases; unmatched bases: 6. CDR3 DNA sequence: TGCGCCAGCAGCTTGGCCCTAGCGGGAGGTCTTAATGAGCAGTTCTTC. This gives the protein CASSLALAGGLNEQFF.

This clonotype appeared a few times. The chain is built from TRBV6-2 or TRBV6-3 and TRBJ1-5; D is possibly TRBD1 (5 bases). Per the germline V gene, CDR1 is MNHEY and CDR2 is SVGEGT. The CDR3 consists of 16 residues. The V end lost 7 bases, the J end lost 0 bases, and 16 bases lay between the germline ends. Here the CDR3 reads CASTHRGDYSNQPQHF. The DNA of the CDR3 is TGTGCCAGCACCCACCGGGGGGACTATAGCAATCAGCCCCAGCATTTT.

This clonotype was counted between two and nine times. V gene TRBV7-8 combines with J gene TRBJ2-5, with 10 nucleotides matching TRBD2. This CDR3 spans 16 amino acids. CDR1 and CDR2 from the germline V gene are SGHVS and FQNEAQ. V lost 5 bases to trimming and J lost 4 bases; unmatched junction nucleotides: 10. Written as DNA, the CDR3 is TGTGCCAGCAGCCCCCTGGTGGGACTAGCGACAGAGACCCAGTACTTC. Residues: CASSPLVGLATETQYF.

This clonotype was seen repeatedly, ten times or more. The rearrangement joins TRBV29-1 to TRBJ2-5, with D unresolved. The CDR3 loop spans 13 amino acids. V was shortened by 0 bases and J by 5 bases, with 10 bases between the two germline ends. Germline CDR1 is SQVTM and CDR2 is ANQGSEA. DNA of the CDR3: TGCAGCGTTGAAGAATCGGTTTGGGAGACCCAGTACTTC. Its translation is CSVEESVWETQYF.

V gene TRBV28 combines with J gene TRBJ2-5; no clear D. V lost 3 bases and J 2 bases, leaving 4 bases between the germline ends. From germline, CDR1 is MDHEN and CDR2 SYDVKM. The CDR3 has 12 residues. The CDR3, as DNA: TGTGCCAGCAGTTTCTCGCAAGAGACCCAGTACTTC. Protein product: CASSFSQETQYF.

The table lists this clonotype with a few counts. V and J are TRBV4-1 and TRBJ1-5, with TRBD1 matching over 7 bases. Germline CDR1 MGHRA, CDR2 YSYEKL. Trimming at V came to 1 base and at J to 2 bases, leaving 8 bases not matched to a gene. This CDR3 spans 17 amino acids. For the CDR3, the DNA is TGCGCCAGCAGCCAAGGGGACAGTCGGGTGTGCAATCAGCCCCAGCATTTT. Translating it yields CASSQGDSRVCNQPQHF.

Points on this clonotype: This may stem from a read error, because a much larger clone lies one nucleotide away. No conserved phenylalanine or tryptophan ends this CDR3, so it is likely a read error. This rearrangement joins TRBV7-6 to TRBJ2-6; D unresolved. Trimming took 4 bases from V and 0 from J, leaving 16 bases between them. Germline assignment: CDR1 SGHVS and CDR2 FNYEAQ. The CDR3 totals 18 residues. In DNA form, the CDR3 reads TGTGCCAGCAGCTCCCTGGGAAGGCATAGCTCTGGGGCCAACGTCCTGACTTTG. This encodes CASSSLGRHSSGANVLTL.

This clonotype was found many times. This chain joins TRBV7-9 and TRBJ1-3; the D is unclear. The germline V and J ends were trimmed by 3 bases and 0 bases, with 3 bases remaining between them. Germline V CDR1 and CDR2: SEHNR, FQNEAQ (reference sequence). This CDR3 has 13 residues. CDR3 protein: CASSFYSGNTIYF. The CDR3 DNA reads as TGTGCCAGCAGCTTTTACTCTGGAAACACCATATATTTT.